This entry is about one T cell receptor beta chain. The antigen is unknown. Germline CDR1 and CDR2: SGHVS and FNYEAQ. This CDR3 has 15 residues. V lost 5 bases and J lost 6; bases outside the gene matches: 10. These data originate in a study of EBV T-cell therapy then PD-1 blockade in nasopharyngeal carcinoma. Measured with immunoSEQ multiplex PCR; TCRdb has only the in-frame clones, and not every one. The table shows roughly 16,000 clones, with approximately 83% occurring only once. Described treatment: AdE1-LMPpoly-expanded autologous EBV-specific T-cell therapy followed by anti-PD-1 nivolumab. This chain connects TRBV7-6 to TRBJ2-5; 9 nucleotides match TRBD2. Sequenced here: CD8+ T cells from blood, sampled at day 0 from a patient whose treatment included autologous EBV-specific T cells and nivolumab. The sequence came from a man aged 35 to 55 with nasopharyngeal carcinoma. The CDR3 nucleotides are TGTGCCAGCAGCGCCGTAGCGGGGGTTAGACAGACCCAGTACTTC. Translation gives CASSAVAGVRQTQYF.